Shown below are 18 T cell receptor beta chains from a single sample sequenced in a study of blood T cell repertoires in COVID-19. Measured with immunoSEQ multiplex PCR; TCRdb has only the in-frame clones, and not every one. Of around 60,000 clones in the sample, 75% to 95% were seen once. Material: peripheral blood. The origin of the receptors is a woman at least 80 years old with active COVID-19.

This chain's CDR3 is CASSLGFGGEQFF. In DNA, the CDR3 is TGTGCCAGCAGCTTAGGTTTCGGAGGTGAGCAGTTCTTC. This chain joins TRBV7-9 and TRBJ2-1; TRBD2 might be the D (5 bases). The CDR3 loop spans 13 amino acids. With 1 base removed from V and 9 bases from J, the gap between germline ends came to 10 bases. Germline values: CDR1 SEHNR, CDR2 FQNEAQ (reference sequence).

The J gene is TRBJ2-1, the V gene TRBV15, with 9 bases identical to TRBD2. The germline V gene encodes CDR1 LNHNV and CDR2 YYDKDF (reference sequence). Trimming cost V 5 bases and J 4 bases; bases outside gene matches: 6. The CDR3 spans 15 residues. CDR3 residues: CATSVRLAEYNEQFF. Here the CDR3 DNA reads TGTGCCACCAGCGTTCGACTAGCGGAGTACAATGAGCAGTTCTTC. The full variable domain, its missing parts supplied by reference TRBV15 and TRBJ2-1, is DAMVIQNPRYQVTQFGKPVTLSCSQTLNHNVMYWYQQKSSQAPKLLFHYYDKDFNNEADTPDNFQSRRPNTSFCFLDIRSPGLGDTAMYLCATSVRLAEYNEQFFGPGTRLTVL.

The rearrangement joins TRBV27 to TRBJ1-5; TRBD1 is a possible D gene (5 bases). Looked up from germline, CDR1 is MNHEY and CDR2 is SMNVEV (reference sequence). V was shortened by 3 bases and J by 7 bases, with 13 bases between the two germline ends. The length of the CDR3 is 14 residues. CDR3 protein: CASSFGGTRQPQHF. CDR3 in DNA: TGTGCCAGCAGTTTCGGGGGTACTAGACAGCCCCAGCATTTT.

This chain links TRBV28 with TRBJ2-1, with 12 bases aligning to TRBD2. V lost 5 bases to trimming and J lost 4 bases; unmatched junction nucleotides: 12. The CDR3 has 18 amino acids. In germline, CDR1 is MDHEN, CDR2 SYDVKM. CDR3 protein: CASSSSSGGAFRYNEQFF. DNA of the CDR3: TGTGCCAGCAGTAGCTCTAGCGGGGGGGCCTTTCGGTACAATGAGCAGTTCTTC.

The J gene is TRBJ1-5, the V gene TRBV19, with 9 nucleotides matching TRBD1. Germline V gene lookup returns CDR1 LNHDA and CDR2 SQIVND (reference sequence). V was pared by 10 bases and J by 4 bases, with 5 bases of the junction left unmatched. The CDR3 spans 13 residues. The CDR3 nucleotides read TGTGCCACATCCGGGACAGGGAATCAGCCCCAGCATTTT. This codes for CATSGTGNQPQHF.

V and J are TRBV27 and TRBJ1-1; no clear D gene. The V end lost 2 bases, the J end lost 4 bases, and 8 bases lay between the germline ends. The germline V gene has CDR1 MNHEY and CDR2 SMNVEV (reference sequence). The CDR3 is 13 amino acids. The CDR3: CASSLGQFTEAFF. In nucleotides, the CDR3 is TGTGCCAGCAGTTTAGGGCAGTTCACTGAAGCTTTCTTT.

The chain employs TRBV19 and TRBJ1-4; no firm D call. Trimming took 6 bases from V and 4 from J, leaving 3 bases between them. Germline loops: CDR1 LNHDA, CDR2 SQIVND (reference sequence). The CDR3 consists of 11 residues. In DNA form, the CDR3 reads TGTGCCAGTAGGAGTAATGAAAAACTGTTTTTT. Protein: CASRSNEKLFF.

The rearrangement joins TRBV24-1 to TRBJ2-7; TRBD1 agrees at 7 bases. With 3 bases clipped from V and 3 bases from J, the junction kept 4 bases outside the gene matches. The CDR3 totals 14 residues. The germline gives CDR1 KGHDR, CDR2 SFDVKD. CDR3 region: CATSDPRDSYEQYF. In nucleotides, the CDR3 is TGTGCCACCAGTGATCCCCGGGACAGCTACGAGCAGTACTTC.

The rearrangement uses TRBV9 and TRBJ2-1; 7 bases map to TRBD2. Germline CDR1 SGDLS, CDR2 YYNGEE. J gave up 2 bases and V 6 bases, and 8 bases lay outside the gene matches. The CDR3 runs 15 residues. CDR3 sequence reads: CASTSGGAAYNEQFF. CDR3 in DNA: TGTGCCAGCACCTCGGGGGGAGCAGCCTACAATGAGCAGTTCTTC.

The chain links TRBV27 to TRBJ1-1, with TRBD1 matching over 7 bases. This CDR3 is built from 14 residues. Germline V lookup: CDR1 MNHEY, CDR2 SMNVEV (reference sequence). J lost 6 bases, V lost 3 bases, and 7 bases had no gene match. CDR3: CASSFRDRASEAFF. The CDR3 DNA reads TGTGCCAGCAGTTTCCGGGACAGAGCATCTGAAGCTTTCTTT.

The chain has TRBV7-9 and TRBJ1-1; D is unclear. The CDR3 extends over 11 amino acids. V lost 5 bases, J lost 7 bases, and 8 bases lay in between. Germline lookup yields CDR1 SEHNR and CDR2 FQNEAQ (reference sequence). In DNA form, the CDR3 reads TGTGCCAGCAGCGACTACAGTGAAGCTTTCTTT. Translated: CASSDYSEAFF.

This chain links TRBV5-6 with TRBJ2-3; 15 bases agree with TRBD2. CDR3 size: 16 residues. The V gene's germline CDR1 is SGHDT and CDR2 YYEEEE. The V and J ends lost 6 bases and 4 bases, in that order; junction bases with no gene match: 6. The CDR3 sequence is CASTPGLAGGADTQYF. In DNA form, the CDR3 reads TGTGCCAGCACCCCCGGACTAGCGGGAGGGGCAGATACGCAGTATTTT.

The chain couples TRBV30 to TRBJ2-3, with 10 bases fitting TRBD1. Per germline, CDR1 GTSNPN and CDR2 SVGIG (reference sequence). CDR3 length: 14 residues. Trimming took 5 bases from V and 4 from J; bases not matched to a gene: 6. CDR3 residues: CAWCRDRGADTQYF. Written as DNA, the CDR3 is TGTGCCTGGTGCCGGGACAGGGGTGCAGATACGCAGTATTTT. Combining the CDR3 with reference TRBV30 and TRBJ2-3 gives the whole variable domain SQTIHQWPATLVQPVGSPLSLECTVEGTSNPNLYWYRQAAGRGLQLLFYSVGIGQISSEVPQNLSASRPQDRQFILSSKKLLLSDSGFYLCAWCRDRGADTQYFGPGTRLTVL.

This clone occurred a few times. The chain joins TRBV20-1 to TRBJ2-7; a weak D match, TRBD1 (6 bases). Trimming removed 5 bases at V and 3 bases at J, with 8 bases between. This CDR3 is 11 amino acids long. CDR1 is DFQATT and CDR2 is SNEGSKA in the germline V gene (reference sequence). The CDR3 sequence is CSASQGYEQYF. CDR3 coding DNA: TGCAGTGCTTCACAGGGCTACGAGCAGTACTTC.

V gene TRBV19 combines with J gene TRBJ2-2; D perhaps matches TRBD1 (7 bases). This CDR3 has 14 residues. Deletions cut 7 bases from V and 6 bases from J, with 15 bases between. CDR1 is LNHDA, CDR2 SQIVND, per germline (reference sequence). The CDR3 reads CASKSQGGPGELFF. The CDR3 DNA reads TGTGCCAGTAAATCCCAGGGGGGCCCCGGGGAGCTGTTTTTT. Based on the CDR3 plus reference TRBV19 and TRBJ2-2, the full variable domain is DGGITQSPKYLFRKEGQNVTLSCEQNLNHDAMYWYRQDPGQGLRLIYYSQIVNDFQKGDIAEGYSVSREKKESFPLTVTSAQKNPTAFYLCASKSQGGPGELFFGEGSRLTVL.

This CDR3 reads CASSSGPENTEAFF. Here the CDR3 DNA reads TGTGCCAGCAGCTCAGGGCCCGAGAACACTGAAGCTTTCTTT. J is TRBJ1-1 and V is TRBV16; possible D gene TRBD1, 5 bases. The V gene's germline CDR1 is KGHSY and CDR2 FQNENV. The CDR3 is 14 residues long. The ends were cut back, 5 bases at V and 1 base at J, with 11 bases in the middle.

This clone was seen a single time. The genes are TRBV6-5 and TRBJ1-3; 10 bases fit TRBD1. This CDR3 spans 14 amino acids. Unmatched junction bases numbered 9, after V lost 8 bases and J lost 8 bases. Looked up from germline, CDR1 is MNHEY and CDR2 is SVGAGI. This CDR3 is CASWGTGAGHTIYF. DNA for the CDR3: TGTGCCAGCTGGGGGACAGGGGCGGGACACACCATATATTTT.

The CDR3 loop is CASSSGSGYEQYF. For the CDR3, the DNA is TGTGCCAGCAGCTCAGGGTCAGGCTACGAGCAGTACTTC. This sequence joins TRBV7-9 and TRBJ2-7; a possible D gene is TRBD1 (5 bases). Per the germline V gene, CDR1 is SEHNR and CDR2 is FQNEAQ (reference sequence). The CDR3 totals 13 residues. The V end lost 4 bases, the J end lost 3 bases, and 10 bases lay between the germline ends.